This TCR beta chain appears in the sequencing data of a study of control samples from healthy donors and cancer patients. This clone was seen once. The CDR3 spans 13 residues. Profiling relied on immunoSEQ multiplex PCR, and the TCRdb table lists in-frame clones only, not all of them. The sample holds about 100,000 clones, roughly nine tenths seen once. What was sequenced was blood. V gene TRBV21-1 combines with J gene TRBJ2-1; whether TRBD2, the table's D call, matches the DNA was not checked. TRBV21-1 is a recognized pseudogene. The sequence came from a woman aged 45 to 65 in good health. The CDR3 DNA sequence: TGTGCCAGCGAAAAAGAGGGGAGGGATGAGCAGTTCTTC. Protein sequence: CASEKEGRDEQFF.